This TCR beta chain was retrieved from a study of regulatory T cells in long-lasting Graves disease. In the study overall: Antithyroid drug use was under 3 months in newly diagnosed Graves' patients. Findings and caveats of the study: Repertoires from persistent disease leaned toward TRBV28, TRBJ1-2 and TRBJ2-5.

V dropped 6 bases and J dropped 0 bases, with 11 bases sitting between them. Germline V gives CDR1 MDHEN, CDR2 SYDVKM. The CDR3 covers 14 residues. Indicated time point: newly diagnosed GD, antithyroid drugs for less than 3 months. From PBMCs, RNA was extracted and then used to make the TCR library. In its sample, this clonotype was seen many times. The antigen is unknown. Investigators prepared the TCR beta libraries by applying iRepertoire HTBI primers and Arm-PCR of CDR3 regions. Each CDR3 protein is one row after TCRdb ran MiXCR on the multiplex PCR reads. The sample lists around 500,000 distinct CDR3 sequences; less than 15% were seen once. These data also featured in a second study, about T cells in Graves' hyperthyroidism and ophthalmopathy.

The sequenced sample was peripheral blood mononuclear cells (PBMCs), obtained at new diagnosis, from a patient treated with antithyroid drugs. The chain uses TRBV28 and TRBJ2-5; D is unclear. This sequence was found in a man aged 30-40 years with Graves disease. As DNA, the CDR3 is TGTGCCAGCAGACCCGACGGACACCAAGAGACCCAGTACTTC. Translation: CASRPDGHQETQYF.